These 4 T cell receptor beta chains were sequenced from one sample in a study of cytomegalovirus exposure and HLA in healthy donors. The PCR contained 60 Vbeta and 13 Jbeta primers. Sequenced by immunoSEQ multiplex PCR; TCRdb stores in-frame clones only, minus some. The sample carries about 140,000 clones, over 60% recorded once. Sequenced sample: PBMCs. The receptor set was obtained from a male donor in good health and CMV-seronegative.

The genes are TRBV28 and TRBJ2-3; 7 bases match TRBD2. This CDR3 contains 15 residues. Trimming at V came to 3 bases and at J to 6 bases, leaving 9 bases not matched to a gene. Germline lookup yields CDR1 MDHEN and CDR2 SYDVKM. The CDR3 region has the DNA TGTGCCAGCAGTTTGGGAGGGTGGAATCCGGATACGCAGTATTTT. The encoded protein is CASSLGGWNPDTQYF.

The genes are TRBV7-3 and TRBJ2-2; perhaps TRBD2 as D (6 bases). The CDR3 totals 13 residues. The germline V and J ends were trimmed by 6 bases and 3 bases, with 8 bases remaining between them. Looked up from germline, CDR1 is SGHTA and CDR2 is FQGTGA. Here the CDR3 DNA reads TGTGCCAGCAGTGGAGGGGACACCGGGGAGCTGTTTTTT. Its protein product is CASSGGDTGELFF.

The chain joins TRBV15 to TRBJ2-7; TRBD2 is a possible D gene (5 bases). V was clipped by 0 bases and J by 2 bases, with 11 bases between them. Looked up from germline, CDR1 is LNHNV and CDR2 is YYDKDF (reference sequence). This CDR3 spans 15 amino acids. The CDR3 protein is CATSRDRDRTYEQYF. CDR3 coding DNA: TGTGCCACCAGCAGAGATCGGGATCGGACCTACGAGCAGTACTTC.

This clone was observed once. V gene TRBV27 combines with J gene TRBJ1-1; 7 nucleotides line up with TRBD1. The CDR3 is 15 amino acids. Germline V gene sequence: CDR1 MNHEY, CDR2 SMNVEV (reference sequence). The V gene end was trimmed by 4 bases and the J gene end by 0 bases; junction bases not matched to a gene: 5. The CDR3 DNA is TGTGCCAGCAGTTCGTTGACAGGGATGAACACTGAAGCTTTCTTT. Residues: CASSSLTGMNTEAFF.